The source of this TCR beta chain is a study of cytomegalovirus exposure and HLA in healthy donors. Donors sampled were nominally healthy, though unrecorded immune exposures were likely. 13 Jbeta primers and 60 Vbeta primers were used for the PCR. Clones were read by immunoSEQ multiplex PCR, and TCRdb kept only the in-frame ones, dropping some. The table includes under 200,000 clones, about three quarters detected once. V was shortened by 5 bases and J by 0 bases, with 17 bases between the two germline ends. This CDR3 spans 16 amino acids. Germline CDR1 and CDR2: SGHAT and FQNNGV. What was sequenced was PBMCs. V gene TRBV11-2 combines with J gene TRBJ2-7; a weak D match, TRBD1 (6 bases). The clonotype was recovered from a woman younger than 45 in good health and CMV-seronegative. The CDR3 nucleotides are TGTGCCAGCAGCCCCCTGGACAGACGGGGCTCCTACGAGCAGTACTTC. Protein: CASSPLDRRGSYEQYF.